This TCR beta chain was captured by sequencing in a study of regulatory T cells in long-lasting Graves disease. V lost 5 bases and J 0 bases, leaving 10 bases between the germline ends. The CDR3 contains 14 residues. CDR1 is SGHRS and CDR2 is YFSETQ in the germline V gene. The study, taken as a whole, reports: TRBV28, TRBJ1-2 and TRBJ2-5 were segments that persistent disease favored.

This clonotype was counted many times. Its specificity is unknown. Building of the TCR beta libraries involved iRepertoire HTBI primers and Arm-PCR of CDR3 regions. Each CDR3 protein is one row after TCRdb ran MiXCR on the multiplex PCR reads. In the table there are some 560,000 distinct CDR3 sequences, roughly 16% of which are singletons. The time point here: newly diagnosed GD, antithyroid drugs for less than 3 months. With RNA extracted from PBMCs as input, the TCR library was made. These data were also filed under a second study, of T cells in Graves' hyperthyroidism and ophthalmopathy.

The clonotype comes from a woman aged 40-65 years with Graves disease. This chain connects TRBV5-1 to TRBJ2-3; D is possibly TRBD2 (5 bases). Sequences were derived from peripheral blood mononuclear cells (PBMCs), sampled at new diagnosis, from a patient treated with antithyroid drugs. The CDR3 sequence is CASRQRPSTDTQYF. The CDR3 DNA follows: TGCGCCAGCAGGCAGCGGCCTAGCACAGATACGCAGTATTTT. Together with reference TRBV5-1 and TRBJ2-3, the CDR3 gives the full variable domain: KAGVTQTPRYLIKTRGQQVTLSCSPISGHRSVSWYQQTPGQGLQFLFEYFSETQRNKGNFPGRFSGRQFSNSRSEMNVSTLELGDSALYLCASRQRPSTDTQYFGPGTRLTVL.